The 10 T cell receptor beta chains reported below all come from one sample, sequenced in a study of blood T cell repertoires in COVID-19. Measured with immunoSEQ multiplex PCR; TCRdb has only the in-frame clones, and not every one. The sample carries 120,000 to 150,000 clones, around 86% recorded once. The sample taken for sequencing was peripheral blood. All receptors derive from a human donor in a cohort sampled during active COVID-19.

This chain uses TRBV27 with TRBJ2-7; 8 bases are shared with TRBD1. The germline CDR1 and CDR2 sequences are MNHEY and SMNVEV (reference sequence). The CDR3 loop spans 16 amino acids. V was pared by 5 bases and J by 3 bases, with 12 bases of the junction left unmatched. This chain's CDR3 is CASSQRLGTGDYEQYF. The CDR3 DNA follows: TGTGCCAGCAGTCAAAGGCTCGGGACAGGCGACTACGAGCAGTACTTC.

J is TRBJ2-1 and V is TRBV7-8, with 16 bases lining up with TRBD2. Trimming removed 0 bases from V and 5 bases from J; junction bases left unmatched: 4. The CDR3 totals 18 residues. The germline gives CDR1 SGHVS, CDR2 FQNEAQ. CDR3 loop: CASSLAGLAGGNDNEQFF. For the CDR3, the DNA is TGTGCCAGCAGCTTAGCGGGACTAGCGGGAGGGAACGACAATGAGCAGTTCTTC. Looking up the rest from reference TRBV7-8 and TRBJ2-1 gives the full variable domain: GAGVSQSPRYKVAKRGQDVALRCDPISGHVSLFWYQQALGQGPEFLTYFQNEAQLDKSGLPSDRFFAERPEGSVSTLKIQRTQQEDSAVYLCASSLAGLAGGNDNEQFFGPGTRLTVL.

In nucleotides, the CDR3 is TGTGCCAGCAGTTTCCGACAGTCTGAGCAGTTCTTC. It translates to CASSFRQSEQFF. This chain connects TRBV27 to TRBJ2-1; D is possibly TRBD1 (5 bases). The germline CDR1 and CDR2 sequences are MNHEY and SMNVEV (reference sequence). V was pared by 3 bases and J by 9 bases, with 9 bases between. This CDR3 region has 12 residues.

CDR3 region: CASSVGLAGMVEQYF. The CDR3, as DNA: TGTGCCAGCAGCGTAGGGTTAGCGGGAATGGTCGAGCAGTACTTC. The rearrangement links TRBV9 to TRBJ2-7, with 8 bases fitting TRBD2. The CDR3 spans 15 residues. Looked up from germline, CDR1 is SGDLS and CDR2 is YYNGEE. The V and J ends lost 0 bases and 6 bases, in that order; junction bases with no gene match: 8.

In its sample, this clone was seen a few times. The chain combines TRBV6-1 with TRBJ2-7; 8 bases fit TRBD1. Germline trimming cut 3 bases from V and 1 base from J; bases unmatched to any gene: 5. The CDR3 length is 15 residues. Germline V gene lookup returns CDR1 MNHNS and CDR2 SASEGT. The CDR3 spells CASSEWDRRSYEQYF. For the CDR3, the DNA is TGTGCCAGCAGTGAGTGGGACAGGCGATCCTACGAGCAGTACTTC.

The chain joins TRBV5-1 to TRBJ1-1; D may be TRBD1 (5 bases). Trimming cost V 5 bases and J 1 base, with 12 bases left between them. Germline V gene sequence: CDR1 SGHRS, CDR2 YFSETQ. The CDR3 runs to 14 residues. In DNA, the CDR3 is TGCGCCAGCAGTACTGACAGCACGAACACTGAAGCTTTCTTT. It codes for CASSTDSTNTEAFF.

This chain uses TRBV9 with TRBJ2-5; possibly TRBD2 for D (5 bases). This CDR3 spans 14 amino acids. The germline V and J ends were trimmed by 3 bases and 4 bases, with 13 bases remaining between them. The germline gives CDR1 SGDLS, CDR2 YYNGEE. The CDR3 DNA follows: TGTGCCAGCAGCGGGGGAGCATATTCAGAGACCCAGTACTTC. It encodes CASSGGAYSETQYF.

In DNA form, the CDR3 reads TGTGCCAGCAGCTTAGATTTGGGCCTAGATACGCAGTATTTT. This encodes CASSLDLGLDTQYF. The chain is built from TRBV11-2 and TRBJ2-3; D not resolved. Trimming shortened V by 0 bases and J by 5 bases, and 9 bases separated the two germline ends. Germline CDR1 is SGHAT and CDR2 is FQNNGV. This CDR3 spans 14 amino acids.

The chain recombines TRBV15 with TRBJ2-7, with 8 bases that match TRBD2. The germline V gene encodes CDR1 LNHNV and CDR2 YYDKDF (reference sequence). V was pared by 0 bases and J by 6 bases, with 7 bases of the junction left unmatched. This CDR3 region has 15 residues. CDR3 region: CATSRDPSGSVEQYF. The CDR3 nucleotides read TGTGCCACCAGCAGAGATCCCAGCGGGAGTGTCGAGCAGTACTTC. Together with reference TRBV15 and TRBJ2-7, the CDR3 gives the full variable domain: DAMVIQNPRYQVTQFGKPVTLSCSQTLNHNVMYWYQQKSSQAPKLLFHYYDKDFNNEADTPDNFQSRRPNTSFCFLDIRSPGLGDTAMYLCATSRDPSGSVEQYFGPGTRLTVT.

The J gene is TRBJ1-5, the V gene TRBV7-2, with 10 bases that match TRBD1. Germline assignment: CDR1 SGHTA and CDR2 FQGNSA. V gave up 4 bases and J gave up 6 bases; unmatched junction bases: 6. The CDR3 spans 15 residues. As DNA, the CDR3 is TGTGCCAGCAGCTGGACAGGGGGAGAAGGTCAGCCCCAGCATTTT. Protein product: CASSWTGGEGQPQHF.